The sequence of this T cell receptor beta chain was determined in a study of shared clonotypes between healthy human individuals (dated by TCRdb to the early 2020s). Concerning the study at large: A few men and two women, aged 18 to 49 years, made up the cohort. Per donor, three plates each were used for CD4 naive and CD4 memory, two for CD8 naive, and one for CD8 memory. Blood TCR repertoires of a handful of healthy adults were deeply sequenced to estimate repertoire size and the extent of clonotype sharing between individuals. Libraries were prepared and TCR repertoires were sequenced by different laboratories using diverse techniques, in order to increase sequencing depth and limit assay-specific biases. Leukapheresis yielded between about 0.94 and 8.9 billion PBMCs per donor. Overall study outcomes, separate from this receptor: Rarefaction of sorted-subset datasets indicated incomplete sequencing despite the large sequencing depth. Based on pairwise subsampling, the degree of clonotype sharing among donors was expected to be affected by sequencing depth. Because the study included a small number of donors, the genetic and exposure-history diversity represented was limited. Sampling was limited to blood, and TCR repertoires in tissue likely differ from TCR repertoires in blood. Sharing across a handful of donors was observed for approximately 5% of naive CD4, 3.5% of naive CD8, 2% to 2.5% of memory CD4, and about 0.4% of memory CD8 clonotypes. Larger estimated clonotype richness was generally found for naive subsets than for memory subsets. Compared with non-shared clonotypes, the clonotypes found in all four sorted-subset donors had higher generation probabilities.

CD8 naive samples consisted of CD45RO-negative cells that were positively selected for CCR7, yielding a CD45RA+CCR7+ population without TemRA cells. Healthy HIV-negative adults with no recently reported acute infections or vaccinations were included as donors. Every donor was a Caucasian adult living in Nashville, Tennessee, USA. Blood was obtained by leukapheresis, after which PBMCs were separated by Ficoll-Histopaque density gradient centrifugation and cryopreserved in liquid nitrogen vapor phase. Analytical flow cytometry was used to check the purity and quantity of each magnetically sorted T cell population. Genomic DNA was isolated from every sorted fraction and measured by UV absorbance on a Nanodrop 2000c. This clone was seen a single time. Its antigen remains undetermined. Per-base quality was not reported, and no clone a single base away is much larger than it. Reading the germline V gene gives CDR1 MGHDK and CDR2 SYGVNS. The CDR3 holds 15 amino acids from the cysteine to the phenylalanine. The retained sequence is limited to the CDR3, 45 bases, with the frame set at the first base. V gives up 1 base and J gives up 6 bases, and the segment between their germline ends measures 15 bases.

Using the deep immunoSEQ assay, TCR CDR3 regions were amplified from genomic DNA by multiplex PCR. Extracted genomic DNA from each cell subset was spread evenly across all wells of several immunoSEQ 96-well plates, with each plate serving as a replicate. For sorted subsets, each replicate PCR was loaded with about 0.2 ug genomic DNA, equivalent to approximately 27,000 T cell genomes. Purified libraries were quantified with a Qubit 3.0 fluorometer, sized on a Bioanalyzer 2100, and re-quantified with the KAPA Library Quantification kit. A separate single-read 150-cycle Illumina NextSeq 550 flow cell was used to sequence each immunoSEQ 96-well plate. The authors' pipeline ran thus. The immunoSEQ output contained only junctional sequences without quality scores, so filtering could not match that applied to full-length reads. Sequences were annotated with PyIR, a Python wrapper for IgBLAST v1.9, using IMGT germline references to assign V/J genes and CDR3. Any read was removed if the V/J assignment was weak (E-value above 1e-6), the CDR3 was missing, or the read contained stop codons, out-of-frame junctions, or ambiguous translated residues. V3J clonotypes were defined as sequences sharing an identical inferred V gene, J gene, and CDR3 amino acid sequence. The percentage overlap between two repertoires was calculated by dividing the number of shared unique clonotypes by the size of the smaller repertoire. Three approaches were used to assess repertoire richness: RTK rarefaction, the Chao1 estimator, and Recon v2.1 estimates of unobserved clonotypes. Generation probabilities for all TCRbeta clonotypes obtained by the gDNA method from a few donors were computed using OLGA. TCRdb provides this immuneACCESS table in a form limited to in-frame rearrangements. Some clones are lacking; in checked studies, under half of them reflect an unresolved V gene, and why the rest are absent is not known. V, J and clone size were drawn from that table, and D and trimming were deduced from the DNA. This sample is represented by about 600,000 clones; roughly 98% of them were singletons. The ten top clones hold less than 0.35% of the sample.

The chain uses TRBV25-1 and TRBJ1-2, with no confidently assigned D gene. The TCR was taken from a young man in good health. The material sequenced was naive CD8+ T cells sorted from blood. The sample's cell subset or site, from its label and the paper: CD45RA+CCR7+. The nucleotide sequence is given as TGTGCCAGCAGTGAATTTGGGATGGACGCTCATGGCTACACCTTC. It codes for CASSEFGMDAHGYTF.